The T cell receptor (beta chain) under discussion was sequenced for a study of Graves' ophthalmopathy and Graves' hyperthyroidism. Study-wide points: The authors also found most expanded thyroid clonotypes above 0.001 frequency in blood.

Diagnostic conclusions were grounded in clinical symptoms, serum thyroxine, TRAb, thyroid ultrasound and orbital computed tomography. The PBMCs were taken from around 9.1 ml of fresh peripheral blood. As the template, RNA transcripts were used to amplify TCR beta CDR3 regions. Second-round multiplex PCR came after a first-round RT-PCR that employed HTBI primers. Via MiXCR, TCRdb re-called the multiplex PCR reads, giving one row per CDR3 protein. The table shows hundreds of thousands of distinct CDR3 sequences, with around 45% occurring only once. The V gene's germline CDR1 is MRHNA and CDR2 SNTAGT. The CDR3 covers 14 residues. Concerning this clonotype: What it binds is not known. A read error may account for a junction end that differs from germline.

The sequence derives from an adult man with Graves' ophthalmopathy. Sequencing was carried out using peripheral blood. The chain uses TRBV6-4 and TRBJ1-1, with 8 bases lining up with TRBD1. The CDR3 nucleotides read TGTGCCAGCAGCAGGGGGCTCGGGAACACTGAAGCTCTCTTT. Protein sequence: CASSRGLGNTEALF.